This T cell receptor beta chain is from a study of blood T cell repertoires in COVID-19. Overall study: Sites in the United States, Italy and Spain provided acute and convalescent COVID-19 samples. T cells, B-cell-depleted T cells, or PBMCs provided the cDNA or gDNA that served as material.

Authors' analysis steps: Cell counts per sample came from amplifying reference gene primers. Sequencing was performed with immunoSEQ multiplex PCR; in TCRdb, only in-frame clones are kept and a portion is missing. V, J and clone size are taken as reported in that table, and D and trimming were inferred from the DNA itself. This sample has some 76,000 clones; about four fifths occur once, and the top ten carry about a sixth. Trimming removed 5 bases from V and 8 bases from J, with 19 bases in between. There are 15 residues in the CDR3. Germline V CDR1 and CDR2: MNHEY, SVGAGI. The gene calls are TRBV6-5 and TRBJ2-4; the D gene is possibly TRBD2 (6 bases). The sequenced material came from peripheral blood. This clonotype originated in an older woman with acute or convalescent COVID-19. CDR3 bases: TGTGCCAGCAGTACGAACTTGGGACTTATGGACATTCAGTACTTC. Protein: CASSTNLGLMDIQYF.